The subject of this entry is one TCR beta chain. Antigen specificity is unknown. The CDR3 has 15 residues. Looked up from germline, CDR1 is MDHEN and CDR2 is SYDVKM. The trim removed 2 bases at V and 5 bases at J, leaving 8 bases unmatched. The data belong to a study of OX40 agonist ivuxolimab in advanced cancers. The data were produced by immunoSEQ multiplex PCR, yet TCRdb's version contains in-frame clones alone and is incomplete. The table records tens of thousands of clones, approximately 89% of them present only once. Study-wide points: CD4+ and CD8+ T cells in blood underwent clonal expansion by week 6 at 0.1 to 3.0 mg/kg.

The material was CD4+ or CD8+ T cells sorted from blood, obtained in a trial of the OX40 agonist ivuxolimab. The chain has TRBV28 and TRBJ2-5; 7 bases match TRBD2. This receptor was taken from an adult with an advanced solid tumor such as melanoma, head and neck, liver or kidney cancer. The CDR3 DNA sequence: TGTGCCAGCAGTTTAGGACTAGGGGTACGGGAGACCCAGTACTTC. Its translation is CASSLGLGVRETQYF.